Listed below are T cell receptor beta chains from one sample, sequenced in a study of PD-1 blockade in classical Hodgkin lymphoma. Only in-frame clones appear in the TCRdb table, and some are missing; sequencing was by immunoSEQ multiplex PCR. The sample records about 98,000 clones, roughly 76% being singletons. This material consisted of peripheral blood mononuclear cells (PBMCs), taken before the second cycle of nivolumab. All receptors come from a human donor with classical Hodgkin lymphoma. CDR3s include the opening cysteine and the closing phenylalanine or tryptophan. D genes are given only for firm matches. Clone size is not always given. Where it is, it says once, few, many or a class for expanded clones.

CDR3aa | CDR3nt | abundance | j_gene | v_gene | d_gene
CAISRGSIDEQYF | TGTGCCATCAGCCGCGGGAGTATCGACGAGCAGTACTTC | - | TRBJ2-7 | TRBV10-3 | TRBD2
CASSHGGRGETQYF | TGTGCCAGCAGCCATGGGGGCAGGGGGGAGACCCAGTACTTC | - | TRBJ2-5 | TRBV7-3 | TRBD1
CASSPERAEETQYF | TGCGCCAGCAGCCCGGAGCGGGCGGAAGAGACCCAGTACTTC | few | TRBJ2-5 | TRBV5-1 | -
CASGPGGGRRADTQYF | TGTGCCAGCGGCCCAGGAGGCGGGAGGAGGGCAGATACGCAGTATTTT | - | TRBJ2-3 | TRBV5-6 | TRBD2
CASSTPGSGTGSGNTIYF | TGTGCCAGTAGTACACCGGGCTCCGGTACCGGTTCTGGAAACACCATATATTTT | - | TRBJ1-3 | TRBV19 | -
CASSPGTATEAFF | TGTGCCAGCAGCCCTGGGACAGCCACTGAAGCTTTCTTT | - | TRBJ1-1 | TRBV7-2 | TRBD1
CASSLSRRQNEKLFF | TGTGCCAGCAGCTTATCACGCCGACAGAATGAAAAACTGTTTTTT | - | TRBJ1-4 | TRBV7-2 | -
CATSRGTGGGQPQHF | TGTGCCACCAGCAGAGGTACAGGGGGCGGTCAGCCCCAGCATTTT | - | TRBJ1-5 | TRBV15 | TRBD1
CASTQVGQMNTEAFF | TGTGCCAGCACCCAAGTGGGACAGATGAACACTGAAGCTTTCTTT | few | TRBJ1-1 | TRBV7-9 | TRBD1
CASLETGTYNEQFF | TGTGCCAGCCTCGAGACGGGTACCTACAATGAGCAGTTCTTC | - | TRBJ2-1 | TRBV7-2 | -
CASSFQGWETQYF | TGCGCCAGCAGCTTCCAGGGGTGGGAGACCCAGTACTTC | - | TRBJ2-5 | TRBV5-1 | -
CSVGGSGGEQFF | TGCAGCGTTGGCGGATCAGGAGGTGAGCAGTTCTTC | - | TRBJ2-1 | TRBV29-1 | -
CASSMGVAGGRSDTQYF | TGTGCCAGTAGTATGGGGGTGGCCGGGGGAAGGTCAGATACGCAGTATTTT | - | TRBJ2-3 | TRBV19 | -
CASSDTPGTAGGYTF | TGTGCCAGCAGCGACACACCGGGGACGGCGGGAGGCTACACCTTC | - | TRBJ1-2 | TRBV4-2 | -
CASSLAANYGYTF | TGTGCCAGCAGTTTAGCAGCGAACTATGGCTACACCTTC | - | TRBJ1-2 | TRBV28 | -
CASSLMSGYNEQFF | TGTGCCAGCAGCTTAATGAGCGGTTACAATGAGCAGTTCTTC | - | TRBJ2-1 | TRBV7-3 | -
CASRSGGRGVDQPQHF | TGTGCCAGTAGATCCGGGGGACGGGGGGTTGATCAGCCCCAGCATTTT | once | TRBJ1-5 | TRBV19 | -
CASSLGTSGGNEQFF | TGTGCCAGCAGCTTAGGGACTAGCGGGGGAAATGAGCAGTTCTTC | - | TRBJ2-1 | TRBV7-7 | TRBD2
CASSAGGTGNTGELFF | TGTGCCAGCAGCGCCGGGGGTACAGGGAACACCGGGGAGCTGTTTTTT | - | TRBJ2-2 | TRBV9 | -
CAISRTSGGTYEQYF | TGTGCCATCAGTCGGACTAGCGGGGGTACCTACGAGCAGTACTTC | - | TRBJ2-7 | TRBV10-3 | TRBD2
CASSQPPTDTQYF | TGTGCCAGCAGCCAACCCCCCACAGATACGCAGTATTTT | - | TRBJ2-3 | TRBV4-2 | -
CASRRRTATNEKLFF | TGTGCCAGCAGGAGAAGGACAGCAACTAATGAAAAACTGTTTTTT | - | TRBJ1-4 | TRBV6-5 | -
CASSPTGVGQETQYF | TGTGCCAGCAGCCCCACAGGGGTGGGCCAAGAGACCCAGTACTTC | - | TRBJ2-5 | TRBV7-7 | TRBD1
CASSAATANYGYTF | TGTGCCAGCAGCGCGGCTACAGCGAACTATGGCTACACCTTC | - | TRBJ1-2 | TRBV9 | -
CASSLEGTSLPYEQYF | TGTGCCAGCAGTTTAGAGGGGACAAGCCTTCCCTACGAGCAGTACTTC | - | TRBJ2-7 | TRBV28 | -
CATGRAEGEEQYF | TGTGCCACGGGCCGTGCGGAGGGTGAAGAGCAGTACTTC | - | TRBJ2-7 | TRBV10-3 | -
CASSLYPSGYYEQYF | TGCGCCAGCAGCTTGTACCCTAGCGGATACTACGAGCAGTACTTC | - | TRBJ2-7 | TRBV5-1 | TRBD2
CASSPLGTVPKNIQYF | TGTGCCAGCAGTCCATTGGGGACAGTCCCCAAAAACATTCAGTACTTC | - | TRBJ2-4 | TRBV5-6 | TRBD1
CASSEISTNEKLFF | TGTGCCAGCAGTGAGATCTCAACTAATGAAAAACTGTTTTTT | - | TRBJ1-4 | TRBV25-1 | -
CSVGGQGQGTEAFF | TGCAGCGTTGGGGGACAGGGGCAGGGCACTGAAGCTTTCTTT | - | TRBJ1-1 | TRBV29-1 | TRBD1
CASRTGMNTEAFF | TGTGCCAGCAGGACAGGAATGAACACTGAAGCTTTCTTT | few | TRBJ1-1 | TRBV6-5 | -
CSVGLAGGGYEQYF | TGCAGCGTGGGACTAGCGGGAGGTGGGTACGAGCAGTACTTC | - | TRBJ2-7 | TRBV29-1 | TRBD2
CAISERTVEAFF | TGTGCCATCAGTGAGCGGACAGTTGAAGCTTTCTTT | few | TRBJ1-1 | TRBV10-3 | -
CASSGGPTLDQPQHF | TGTGCCAGCAGTGGCGGACCGACCCTCGATCAGCCCCAGCATTTT | - | TRBJ1-5 | TRBV6-5 | -
CASSYWGARQETQYF | TGTGCCAGCAGTTACTGGGGAGCCCGACAAGAGACCCAGTACTTC | - | TRBJ2-5 | TRBV6-5 | -
CASSPPGQRQETQYF | TGTGCCAGCAGTCCTCCGGGACAGAGACAAGAGACCCAGTACTTC | - | TRBJ2-5 | TRBV28 | TRBD1
CSARLAGSGEQFF | TGCAGCGCCCGACTAGCGGGATCTGGTGAGCAGTTCTTC | - | TRBJ2-1 | TRBV29-1 | TRBD2
CASSDRAGELFF | TGTGCCAGCAGTGACAGGGCCGGGGAGCTGTTTTTT | - | TRBJ2-2 | TRBV6-4 | -
CASTGAFIVGTSHF | TGTGCCAGCACCGGGGCCTTCATTGTCGGTACCTCGCATTTT | few | TRBJ1-5 | TRBV6-4 | -
CASSYGLAGNTIYF | TGTGCCAGCAGTTACGGCCTCGCCGGAAACACCATATATTTT | - | TRBJ1-3 | TRBV6-6 | -